The source of this T cell receptor beta chain is a study of blood T cells in healthy people across ages. To note about this clonotype: Its antigen is unknown.

The germline CDR1 and CDR2 sequences are MDHEN and SYDVKM. The CDR3 contains 12 residues. Using a J-beta primer mix together with a sample-barcoded 5' primer, a second PCR was run for roughly 6 to 12 cycles. Tags on each cDNA molecule came from a template-switch adaptor with 12 random nucleotides. TCRdb fed the 5' RACE reads into MiXCR, producing one record per CDR3 protein. This table holds around 1,500,000 distinct CDR3 sequences, about 43% found once. The study, taken as a whole, reports: Among long-lived donors, naive CD4+ cells were more numerous and diversity higher than in aged donors.

Healthy Russian Caucasian donors spanned ages about 6 to 95 years. This TCR came from a woman between 18 and 29 years old in good health. V is TRBV28 and J is TRBJ2-5; a possible D gene is TRBD1 (5 bases). Gene TRBJ2-7 matches the end of the DNA better, so the J call may be wrong. The sequencing input was blood. The CDR3 spells CASSFRGHEQYF. The CDR3 DNA is TGTGCCAGCAGTTTTAGGGGTCACGAGCAGTACTTC.